This T cell receptor beta chain derives from a study of T cell responses to AZD1222 COVID-19 vaccine. About this clone: Its antigen is undetermined.

The CDR3 sequence is 16 residues long. Germline CDR1 SGDLS, CDR2 YYNGEE. The ends were cut back, 3 bases at V and 8 bases at J, with 20 bases in the middle. The protocol was immunoSEQ multiplex PCR, while the TCRdb copy is restricted to in-frame clones and leaves out a portion. In the table there are 90,000 to 120,000 clones, around 89% of which are singletons. Study-level points and caveats: Distributed over spike, vaccine-associated CD4 TCRs predominated at 160-218 and 743-854.

The TCR comes from an adult in good health. The chain recombines TRBV9 with TRBJ1-4; D may be TRBD1 (6 bases). The sample in question was peripheral blood, obtained on day 0 of AZD1222 vaccination. In nucleotides, the CDR3 is TGTGCCAGCAGCGCCCGGGTCGGGACACGAGGAGAAAAACTGTTTTTT. Translated: CASSARVGTRGEKLFF.